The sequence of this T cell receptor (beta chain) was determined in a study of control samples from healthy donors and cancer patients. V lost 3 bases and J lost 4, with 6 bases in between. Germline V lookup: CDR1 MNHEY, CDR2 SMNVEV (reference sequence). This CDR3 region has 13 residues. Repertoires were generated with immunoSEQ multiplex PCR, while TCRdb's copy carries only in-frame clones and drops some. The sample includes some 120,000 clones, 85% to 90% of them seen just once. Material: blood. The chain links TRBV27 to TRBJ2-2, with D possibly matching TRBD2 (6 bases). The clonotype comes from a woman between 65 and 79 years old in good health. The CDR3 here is CASSLGGTGELFF. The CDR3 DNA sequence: TGTGCCAGCAGTTTGGGGGGCACCGGGGAGCTGTTTTTT.